Listed below are T cell receptor beta chains from one sample, sequenced in a study of blood T cell repertoires in COVID-19. TCRdb keeps only in-frame clones here, not all; method: immunoSEQ multiplex PCR. The data contain 140,000 to 150,000 clones, under 80% of them singletons. Sample: peripheral blood. All receptors come from a man aged 55 to 70 with acute or convalescent COVID-19. Both conserved end residues are part of each CDR3. The D gene is left open where the match is weak. The size entry is marked missing in some rows and otherwise reads once, few, many or a size class.

v_call	d_call	clone_size	j_call	cdr3_aa	cdr3_nt
TRBV19	NA	few	TRBJ1-5	CASSGASFSGEVSNQPQHF	TGTGCCAGTAGTGGAGCCTCCTTTTCGGGGGAAGTTAGCAATCAGCCCCAGCATTTT
TRBV19	NA	NA	TRBJ2-5	CASSIGGGKETQYF	TGTGCCAGTAGTATAGGTGGAGGGAAAGAGACCCAGTACTTC
TRBV5-4	NA	NA	TRBJ1-5	CASSYRTRGGVYNQPQHF	TGTGCCAGCAGCTATCGGACGCGTGGAGGGGTATACAATCAGCCCCAGCATTTT
TRBV7-6	TRBD2	NA	TRBJ2-1	CASSRGGRAPHNEQFF	TGTGCCAGCAGCCGGGGGGGGCGGGCCCCCCACAATGAGCAGTTCTTC
TRBV4-2	NA	NA	TRBJ2-7	CASSQKDLRRTYEQYF	TGTGCCAGCAGCCAAAAAGACTTACGACGGACCTACGAGCAGTACTTC
TRBV9	TRBD2	NA	TRBJ2-4	CASSVGGGPGQNIQYF	TGTGCCAGCAGCGTAGGCGGGGGTCCCGGGCAAAACATTCAGTACTTC
TRBV7-9	TRBD1	NA	TRBJ2-7	CASSLRTGDYEQYF	TGTGCCAGCAGCTTAAGGACAGGGGACTACGAGCAGTACTTC
TRBV11-2	NA	few	TRBJ2-1	CASSSRQARREQFF	TGTGCCAGCAGCTCTCGACAGGCCCGACGCGAGCAGTTCTTC
TRBV28	NA	NA	TRBJ1-3	CASRVSGNTIYF	TGTGCCAGCCGGGTCTCTGGAAACACCATATATTTT
TRBV28	NA	few	TRBJ1-5	CASSLWRAQPQHF	TGTGCCAGCAGTTTATGGAGGGCCCAGCCCCAGCATTTT
TRBV5-4	NA	NA	TRBJ2-6	CASSARVSGANVLTF	TGTGCCAGCAGCGCCAGGGTATCTGGGGCCAACGTCCTGACTTTC